The entry below describes one TCR beta chain. This clonotype has more than one count but fewer than ten. Its binding antigen is unknown. No per-base quality is available; no much larger clone lies one base away. The CDR3 spans 13 residues, from the cysteine through the phenylalanine. The only DNA kept is the CDR3, 39 bases in frame from the first base. The data belong to a study (dated by TCRdb to about 2015). Regarding the research as a whole: The study set out to test whether tumor-infiltrating Tregs in breast cancer get recruited from blood Tregs or are instead converted in situ from other CD4+ T cell subsets.

The memory CD4+ T cell population was isolated based on a CD4+CD45RO+CD25- phenotype. Tregs, naive and memory CD4+ T cells from tumor, blood and ipsilateral draining lymph nodes of roughly 5 breast cancer patients underwent full-length TCR alpha and beta sequencing. Tumor tissue and lymph nodes obtained from ipsilateral axillary dissection were perfused with PBS, minced and then digested with collagenase I and hyaluronidase. A purity exceeding 90% was confirmed by FACS for the sorted cell populations. What the research found in general, with its limitations: In terms of TCR gene usage, tumor memory CD4+ T cells clustered together with blood and lymph node memory CD4+ cells, as well as with lymph node naive CD4+ cells. The greatest overlap of tumor-infiltrating Treg TCR alpha and beta sequences was with tumor naive CD4+ T cells, followed next by blood naive CD4+ T cells. Validation in the larger cohort was restricted to a single TCR beta V-J rearrangement rather than whole repertoires.

Full-length TCR variable regions were amplified by 5' RACE PCR using constant-region reverse primers, and then by semi-nested PCR using Nested Universal Primer A. Using the ReliaPrep RNA Cell Miniprep System, total RNA was extracted, and the SMARTer RACE 5'/3' Kit was then used to reverse transcribe the RNA into 5'RACE-ready cDNA. Full-length TCR alpha and beta libraries were barcoded with multiplex adaptors and sequenced on an Illumina MiSeq. In the paper's pipeline: For each of nine subset-tissue groups, sequencing data from the five patients were combined, and the groups were compared by unsupervised clustering of TCR gene usage. Repertoire similarity was calculated with the Morisita-Horn index, weighting shared sequences by their contribution to each repertoire. TCRdb applied fastp at Q25 and MiXCR to the public reads, then kept only in-frame beta chains. Identical CDR3 proteins give one entry, which carries the most common genes and DNA. The authors' filters were not applied to this entry. Within this sample are 50,000 to 65,000 distinct CDR3 sequences, with around 26% of them counted one time only. The top ten constitute less than 3.5% of the sample.

Sequenced material: tumor-infiltrating memory CD4+ T cells sorted from the breast tumor. The cell subset or site label on this specimen signifies: memory CD4+ T cells, CD4+CD45RO+CD25-. The sequence is built from TRBV21-1 and TRBJ2-3; the table calls TRBD1, which could not be checked here. TRBV21-1 is marked as a pseudogene. The receptor comes from a female donor with breast cancer. The DNA sequence is given as TGTGCCAGCATCCAGCGGACCGGGGATACGCAGTATTTT. It encodes CASIQRTGDTQYF.